These 18 T cell receptor beta chains share one sample of origin, sequenced in a study of early T cells in non-severe SARS-CoV-2 infection. A single record per CDR3 protein comes from TCRdb applying MiXCR to the 5' RACE reads. The sample includes tens of thousands of distinct CDR3 sequences, about 8.6% of them seen just once. The sample consisted of whole blood. The receptor set was obtained from an adult who was a healthcare worker with PCR-confirmed SARS-CoV-2 infection or an uninfected control (not recorded which).

V gene TRBV24-1 combines with J gene TRBJ2-3; 13 positions agree with TRBD2. V lost 3 bases to trimming and J lost 1 base; unmatched junction nucleotides: 0. The CDR3 runs to 16 residues. Germline CDR1 KGHDR, CDR2 SFDVKD. The CDR3 sequence is CATSDGLAGGTDTQYF. Here the CDR3 DNA reads TGTGCCACCAGTGATGGACTAGCGGGGGGCACAGATACGCAGTATTTT.

At least ten counts were recorded for this clonotype. V gene TRBV18 combines with J gene TRBJ1-2; possible D gene TRBD1, 5 bases. The CDR3 has 16 amino acids. The V and J ends lost 4 bases and 4 bases respectively, with 19 bases between them. Germline values: CDR1 KGHSH, CDR2 LQKENI. The CDR3, as DNA: TGTGCCAGCTCACGGATGGGGGATACTCTCCCCTATGGCTACACCTTC. Encoded protein: CASSRMGDTLPYGYTF.

In this sample, this clonotype turned up a few times. The chain combines TRBV2 with TRBJ2-1; D is undetermined. Germline V gene sequence: CDR1 SNHLY, CDR2 FYNNEI. Trimming pared 5 bases from V and 4 bases from J, leaving 12 bases between. The CDR3 consists of 14 residues. In DNA form, the CDR3 reads TGTGCCAGCAGTTTAGACCCGCGATACAATGAGCAGTTCTTC. Its translation: CASSLDPRYNEQFF.

The table lists this clonotype with many counts. CDR3: CATSRNMDRGNEKLFF. The DNA of the CDR3 is TGTGCCACCAGCAGAAATATGGACAGGGGCAATGAAAAACTGTTTTTT. This rearrangement joins TRBV15 to TRBJ1-4; 9 bases align to TRBD1. The V gene end was trimmed by 2 bases and the J gene end by 5 bases; junction bases not matched to a gene: 6. Germline V gene sequence: CDR1 LNHNV, CDR2 YYDKDF (reference sequence). The CDR3 sequence is 16 residues long.

This clonotype has a count of ten or more. The chain employs TRBV29-1 and TRBJ2-7; 11 bases match TRBD1. The CDR3 runs 13 residues. Trimming took 6 bases from V and 2 from J; bases not matched to a gene: 3. Germline loops: CDR1 SQVTM, CDR2 ANQGSEA. The CDR3 reads CSVEGQGAYEQYF. The CDR3 DNA follows: TGCAGCGTGGAGGGACAGGGGGCCTACGAGCAGTACTTC.

In this sample, this clonotype is medium-sized. The chain is built from TRBV5-6 and TRBJ2-7; no definite D call. This CDR3 has 14 residues. Deletions cut 3 bases from V and 5 bases from J, with 15 bases between. The germline V gene encodes CDR1 SGHDT and CDR2 YYEEEE. The CDR3 spells CASSSPSETHEQYF. CDR3 DNA: TGTGCCAGCAGCTCCCCCAGCGAAACCCACGAGCAGTACTTC.

This clonotype was detected ten times or more. The chain is built from TRBV24-1 and TRBJ1-1; D remains unclear. Looked up from germline, CDR1 is KGHDR and CDR2 is SFDVKD. V lost 3 bases to trimming and J lost 5 bases, with 6 bases between them. The CDR3 is made up of 12 amino acids. CDR3 DNA sequence: TGTGCCACCAGTGATCCGGGTACTGAAGCTTTCTTT. This codes for CATSDPGTEAFF.

At least ten counts were recorded for this clonotype. This rearrangement joins TRBV2 to TRBJ2-7; no clear D. The V end lost 6 bases, the J end lost 6 bases, and 9 bases lay between the germline ends. Germline V gene lookup returns CDR1 SNHLY and CDR2 FYNNEI. The CDR3 has 11 amino acids. The CDR3 region is CASSVDREQYF. DNA of the CDR3: TGTGCCAGCAGCGTCGATCGCGAGCAGTACTTC.

There are many counts of this clonotype. The genes are TRBV7-2 and TRBJ2-2; D assignment may be TRBD1 or TRBD2 (5 bases each). This CDR3 is 14 amino acids long. Germline loops: CDR1 SGHTA, CDR2 FQGNSA. The CDR3 loop is CAGTRDVNTGELFF. In nucleotides, the CDR3 is TGTGCTGGAACCAGGGACGTGAACACCGGGGAGCTGTTTTTT.

This clonotype was seen a few times. This chain links TRBV9 with TRBJ2-1; 14 positions match TRBD2. V lost 3 bases, J lost 10 bases, and 6 bases stayed unmatched. CDR1 SGDLS and CDR2 YYNGEE come from the germline V gene. This CDR3 contains 15 residues. In DNA form, the CDR3 reads TGTGCCAGCAGCGACGGGACTAGCGGGGGTTCGGAGCAGTTCTTC. Residues: CASSDGTSGGSEQFF. The full variable domain, completed using reference TRBV9 and TRBJ2-1, is DSGVTQTPKHLITATGQRVTLRCSPRSGDLSVYWYQQSLDQGLQFLIQYYNGEERAKGNILERFSAQQFPDLHSELNLSSLELGDSALYFCASSDGTSGGSEQFFGPGTRLTVL.

This clonotype has ten or more counts. V gene TRBV7-9 combines with J gene TRBJ1-1; 9 bases match TRBD1. The junction had 10 bases not matched to a gene; V was cut back by 5 bases and J by 6 bases. CDR3 length: 15 amino acids. Germline CDR1 is SEHNR and CDR2 is FQNEAQ (reference sequence). This CDR3 is CASSKGQGKIAEAFF. CDR3 coding DNA: TGTGCCAGCAGCAAGGGACAGGGCAAGATTGCTGAAGCTTTCTTT. Complete variable domain (other parts from reference TRBV7-9 and TRBJ1-1): DTGVSQNPRHKITKRGQNVTFRCDPISEHNRLYWYRQTLGQGPEFLTYFQNEAQLEKSRLLSDRFSAERPKGSFSTLEIQRTEQGDSAMYLCASSKGQGKIAEAFFGQGTRLTVV.

This clonotype was seen a few times. The chain couples TRBV7-2 to TRBJ2-7, with TRBD1 matching over 7 bases. The CDR3 covers 15 residues. Per the germline V gene, CDR1 is SGHTA and CDR2 is FQGNSA. J gave up 3 bases and V 2 bases, and 7 bases lay outside the gene matches. CDR3 region: CASSLIGTADYEQYF. CDR3 sequence (DNA): TGTGCCAGCAGCTTAATAGGGACAGCGGACTACGAGCAGTACTTC.

This clonotype was counted ten times or more. The V gene is TRBV10-3, the J gene TRBJ2-3, with 11 bases matching TRBD1. Trimming cost V 6 bases and J 2 bases; bases outside gene matches: 7. CDR3 length: 16 amino acids. Germline V gene lookup returns CDR1 ENHRY and CDR2 SYGVKD. The CDR3 coding sequence is TGTGCCATCAGGAGACCGGGACAGGGGGACACAGATACGCAGTATTTT. Its protein is CAIRRPGQGDTDTQYF.

This clonotype was picked up many times. The gene calls are TRBV30 and TRBJ1-1; D remains ambiguous. There are 14 residues in the CDR3. Trimming left V 3 bases short and J 4 bases short, with 15 bases between. Germline CDR1 reads GTSNPN; CDR2 reads SVGIG (reference sequence). In DNA form, the CDR3 reads TGTGCCTGGAGAGTCACCTGTTGGTTCACTGAAGCTTTCTTT. It encodes CAWRVTCWFTEAFF.

This chain connects TRBV12-5 to TRBJ2-4; D perhaps matches TRBD2 (5 bases). The germline CDR1 and CDR2 sequences are LGHNT and FRNRAP. V lost 7 bases and J lost 7, with 17 bases in between. This CDR3 is built from 14 residues. The CDR3: CASAPLEGWNIQYF. CDR3 in DNA: TGTGCTAGTGCCCCTCTCGAGGGTTGGAACATTCAGTACTTC.

This clonotype was seen many times. V and J are TRBV5-8 and TRBJ1-2; D remains unclear. Between the trimmed V and J ends, which lost 2 bases and 4 bases, there was a span of 12 bases. Germline V CDR1 and CDR2: SGHTS, YDEGEE. The CDR3 contains 14 residues. The CDR3 loop reads CASSLGAESYGYTF. The CDR3 nucleotides are TGTGCCAGCAGCTTAGGTGCGGAATCCTATGGCTACACCTTC.

The table lists this clonotype with many counts. The chain links TRBV6-4 to TRBJ2-3; the match to TRBD2 covers 10 bases. The V and J ends lost 0 bases and 4 bases, in that order; junction bases with no gene match: 4. This CDR3 is built from 16 residues. Per the germline V gene, CDR1 is MRHNA and CDR2 is SNTAGT. This chain's CDR3 is CASSDSRTSGSDTQYF. The CDR3 bases are TGTGCCAGCAGTGACTCTCGGACTAGCGGATCAGATACGCAGTATTTT.

The sample holds a few counts of this clonotype. J is TRBJ2-5 and V is TRBV7-2; D unclear. V lost 5 bases and J 5 bases, leaving 9 bases between the germline ends. The CDR3 runs 12 residues. Germline lookup yields CDR1 SGHTA and CDR2 FQGNSA. This CDR3 reads CASSEYGETQYF. DNA of the CDR3: TGTGCCAGCAGCGAGTACGGGGAGACCCAGTACTTC.